Presented here are 15 T cell receptor beta chains from one specimen sequenced in a study of T cell responses to AZD1222 COVID-19 vaccine. The repertoire was sequenced with immunoSEQ multiplex PCR; TCRdb's copy has only in-frame clones and lacks some. The repertoire holds roughly 80,000 clones, more than 75% seen once, with 4.2% in the top ten. This sample comprised peripheral blood, obtained on day 0 of AZD1222 vaccination. The receptors come from an adult in good health.

The V and J genes are TRBV2 and TRBJ2-5; D perhaps matches TRBD2 (5 bases). The CDR3 has 13 residues. Trimming cost V 4 bases and J 5 bases, with 11 bases left between them. Germline V lookup: CDR1 SNHLY, CDR2 FYNNEI. The CDR3: CASSAHERETQYF. CDR3 nucleotides: TGTGCCAGCAGTGCTCACGAGCGGGAGACCCAGTACTTC.

The J gene is TRBJ1-5, the V gene TRBV24-1, with a weak D call TRBD1 (5 bases). CDR3 length: 18 amino acids. V lost 9 bases to trimming and J lost 7 bases, with 30 bases between them. The V gene's germline CDR1 is KGHDR and CDR2 SFDVKD. The CDR3 sequence is CATSPGQRGSAFLQPQHF. The CDR3 coding sequence is TGTGCCACCTCTCCGGGGCAGCGGGGAAGTGCCTTTTTACAGCCCCAGCATTTT.

This chain joins TRBV10-3 and TRBJ1-2, with TRBD1 identical over 7 bases. Germline loops: CDR1 ENHRY, CDR2 SYGVKD. The CDR3 length is 14 residues. V trimming: 10 bases; J trimming: 5 bases; junction bases outside the gene matches: 13. CDR3 sequence reads: CATAPRGQGYGYTF. The CDR3 coding sequence is TGTGCCACCGCTCCGAGGGGGCAGGGGTATGGCTACACCTTC.

The genes are TRBV7-2 and TRBJ1-5; D ambiguous. The V gene's germline CDR1 is SGHTA and CDR2 FQGNSA. V was shortened by 0 bases and J by 4 bases, with 10 bases between the two germline ends. The CDR3 is 15 amino acids. In nucleotides, the CDR3 is TGTGCCAGCAGCTTAGCGTACCAGTTTAATCAGCCCCAGCATTTT. This encodes CASSLAYQFNQPQHF.

This clone has a single count. The V and J genes are TRBV10-1 and TRBJ2-1; TRBD2 agrees at 16 bases. Trimming at V came to 6 bases and at J to 8 bases, leaving 7 bases not matched to a gene. Per germline, CDR1 WNHNN and CDR2 SYGVQD (reference sequence). This CDR3 is built from 16 residues. This chain's CDR3 is CASRGTSGGEVDEQFF. The CDR3 DNA follows: TGCGCCAGCAGGGGGACTAGCGGGGGGGAGGTGGATGAGCAGTTCTTC.

The gene calls are TRBV12-3 or TRBV12-4 and TRBJ1-5; no firm D call. CDR3 length: 13 amino acids. Trimming took off 4 bases at V and 5 bases at J, with 9 bases between the two ends. CDR3 in amino acids: CASSSGMYQPQHF. CDR3 in DNA: TGTGCCAGCAGTTCGGGCATGTATCAGCCCCAGCATTTT.

J is TRBJ2-2 and V is TRBV11-3; D possibly uses TRBD1 or TRBD2 (5 bases each). This CDR3 contains 15 residues. Germline V gene lookup returns CDR1 SGHNT and CDR2 YENEEA. V lost 4 bases, J lost 6 bases, and 15 bases lay in between. CDR3 sequence reads: CASSSTAEGSGELFF. CDR3 nucleotides: TGTGCCAGCAGCTCGACCGCAGAGGGGTCCGGGGAGCTGTTTTTT.

V and J are TRBV7-9 and TRBJ1-6; D is perhaps TRBD1 (5 bases). V gave up 5 bases and J gave up 10 bases, with 15 bases separating them. Germline V gene data show CDR1 as SEHNR and CDR2 as FQNEAQ (reference sequence). CDR3 length: 14 amino acids. CDR3 nucleotides: TGTGCCAGCAGCCGGGACTTTAAGAACTCACCCCTCCACTTT. It yields the protein CASSRDFKNSPLHF.

CDR3 nucleotide sequence: TGTGCCACCAGTGACAGGGGGCGCGGGATGGAGACCCAGTACTTC. Translated, it gives CATSDRGRGMETQYF. V gene TRBV24-1 combines with J gene TRBJ2-5; 8 nucleotides match TRBD1. Trimming took 4 bases from V and 5 from J; bases not matched to a gene: 8. The CDR3 is 15 amino acids. CDR1 and CDR2 (germline): KGHDR, SFDVKD.

This chain links TRBV4-1 with TRBJ2-7; D possibly uses TRBD1 or TRBD2 (5 bases each). The CDR3 contains 12 residues. V lost 1 base and J lost 9, with 10 bases in between. Germline assignment: CDR1 MGHRA and CDR2 YSYEKL. CDR3 sequence: CASSQGDQTQYF. In nucleotides, the CDR3 is TGCGCCAGCAGCCAAGGGGACCAGACGCAGTACTTC.

This sequence joins TRBV25-1 and TRBJ2-7; D is ambiguous. The CDR3 is 11 amino acids. V was trimmed by 2 bases and J by 4 bases, leaving 3 bases between them. The germline gives CDR1 MGHDK, CDR2 SYGVNS. In DNA, the CDR3 is TGTGCCAGCAGTGAAAATTACGAGCAGTACTTC. As protein: CASSENYEQYF.

J is TRBJ2-7 and V is TRBV9; 7 bases agree with TRBD2. V lost 3 bases to trimming and J lost 6 bases; unmatched junction nucleotides: 6. The CDR3 has 13 amino acids. Per the germline V gene, CDR1 is SGDLS and CDR2 is YYNGEE. DNA for the CDR3: TGTGCCAGCAGCGGGCGACTAGCAGGCGAGCAGTACTTC. Protein product: CASSGRLAGEQYF.

The gene calls are TRBV7-3 and TRBJ2-7; 12 bases align to TRBD1. Germline CDR1 is SGHTA and CDR2 is FQGTGA. J gave up 6 bases and V 2 bases, and 8 bases lay outside the gene matches. This CDR3 has 16 amino acids. The CDR3 bases are TGTGCCAGCAGCTTAGGGGGACAGGGGGCTTCCGGCGAGCAGTACTTC. Its translation is CASSLGGQGASGEQYF.

V usage is TRBV27 and J usage is TRBJ2-1; 7 positions agree with TRBD1. Germline values: CDR1 MNHEY, CDR2 SMNVEV (reference sequence). The CDR3 length is 15 residues. V was clipped by 5 bases and J by 0 bases; unmatched bases: 4. The CDR3 protein is CASSMDRSSYNEQFF. The CDR3, as DNA: TGTGCCAGCAGTATGGACAGGAGCTCCTACAATGAGCAGTTCTTC.

This chain joins TRBV7-9 and TRBJ1-1; 10 positions match TRBD1. Trimming cost V 1 base and J 3 bases; bases outside gene matches: 2. Germline values: CDR1 SEHNR, CDR2 FQNEAQ (reference sequence). CDR3 length equals 15 residues. The DNA for the CDR3 is TGTGCCAGCAGCTTAGGAGGACAGGGGGACACTGAAGCTTTCTTT. This encodes CASSLGGQGDTEAFF.